Listed here are 32 T cell receptor beta chains from one sample, sequenced in a study of T cell repertoires in cytomegalovirus infection. TCRdb processed the reads anew with MiXCR; each CDR3 protein has one entry. The repertoire holds 750,000 to 900,000 distinct CDR3 sequences, roughly 29% seen once, with 13% in the top ten. Their antigens are not known. The sample was cultured CD8+ T cells from PBMCs, taken from culture after CMV antigen stimulation. The receptor set was obtained from a human donor in good health (CMV status not recorded). Some clones in this sample may be carry-over from other donors' samples.

The chain uses TRBV4-3 and TRBJ1-2; 8 bases map to TRBD1. The CDR3 is 17 residues long. Unmatched junction bases numbered 11, after V lost 0 bases and J lost 5 bases. Germline V gives CDR1 LGHNA, CDR2 YSLEER. As DNA, the CDR3 is TGCGCCAGCAGCCAAGATCGGGCGACAGGGGAGATTTATGGCTACACCTTC. Its translation: CASSQDRATGEIYGYTF.

The chain combines TRBV27 with TRBJ1-5; a possible D gene is TRBD1 (5 bases). V lost 8 bases, J lost 6 bases, and 17 bases lay in between. Germline CDR1 is MNHEY and CDR2 is SMNVEV (reference sequence). This CDR3 is 14 amino acids long. The CDR3 DNA reads as TGTGCCAGCTCGGCAGGGCGTATTAGTCAGCCCCAGCATTTT. Its translation is CASSAGRISQPQHF.

Comments on this clonotype: One junction end disagrees with the germline gene, perhaps due to a read error. V and J are TRBV7-6 and TRBJ2-1, with no clear D. This CDR3 spans 16 amino acids. The germline V gene has CDR1 SGHVS and CDR2 FNYEAQ. CDR3 nucleotides: TGTGCTAGCAGCTTTTCAACTGGAAGCTCCTACAATGAGCAGTTCTTC. As protein: CASSFSTGSSYNEQFF.

The chain carries TRBV27 and TRBJ1-1, with 7 bases that match TRBD1. V was clipped by 3 bases and J by 8 bases; unmatched bases: 9. Germline CDR1 MNHEY, CDR2 SMNVEV (reference sequence). CDR3 length equals 14 residues. CDR3 residues: CASSFGDSNAEAFF. For the CDR3, the DNA is TGTGCCAGCAGTTTTGGGGACAGCAACGCAGAAGCTTTCTTT.

This clonotype has just a few counts. V is TRBV6-6 and J is TRBJ1-5; 10 bases align to TRBD1. The CDR3 has 15 residues. Germline trimming cut 6 bases from V and 7 bases from J; bases unmatched to any gene: 9. CDR1 MNHNY and CDR2 SVGAGI come from the germline V gene (reference sequence). CDR3 in amino acids: CASRTTGTGDQPQHF. CDR3 DNA sequence: TGTGCCAGCAGAACCACCGGGACAGGGGACCAGCCCCAGCATTTT.

This clonotype came up once. This rearrangement joins TRBV5-1 to TRBJ2-2, with a weak D call TRBD1 (7 bases). V lost 4 bases to trimming and J lost 1 base, with 17 bases between them. The CDR3 contains 17 residues. From germline, CDR1 is SGHRS and CDR2 YFSETQ. The CDR3 is CASSLVGGGLNTGELFF. The CDR3 nucleotides are TGCGCCAGCAGCCTCGTCGGAGGGGGCTTGAACACCGGGGAGCTGTTTTTT.

This clonotype was seen more than once but under ten times. This sequence joins TRBV25-1 and TRBJ2-2; D gene ambiguous. Trimming removed 1 base at V and 3 bases at J, with 6 bases between. CDR1 is MGHDK, CDR2 SYGVNS, per germline. There are 14 residues in the CDR3. CDR3 region: CASSEWPDTGELFF. CDR3 nucleotide sequence: TGTGCCAGCAGTGAATGGCCAGACACCGGGGAGCTGTTTTTT. Filled out from reference TRBV25-1 and TRBJ2-2, the complete variable domain reads EADIYQTPRYLVIGTGKKITLECSQTMGHDKMYWYQQDPGMELHLIHYSYGVNSTEKGDLSSESTVSRIRTEHFPLTLESARPSHTSQYLCASSEWPDTGELFFGEGSRLTVL.

This clonotype occurred a few times. The genes are TRBV19 and TRBJ1-5, with a tentative D call TRBD1 (5 bases). There are 15 residues in the CDR3. Trimming removed 3 bases from V and 0 bases from J, with 9 bases in between. CDR1 and CDR2 (germline): LNHDA, SQIVND (reference sequence). CDR3 sequence: CASSMVGDSNQPQHF. The CDR3 bases are TGTGCCAGTAGTATGGTAGGGGATAGCAATCAGCCCCAGCATTTT.

The table lists this clonotype with a few counts. The CDR3 sequence is CASSWSQGAVGYTF. The CDR3 DNA reads TGTGCCAGCAGTTGGTCACAGGGGGCGGTAGGCTACACCTTC. The genes are TRBV27 and TRBJ1-2; TRBD1 aligns across 9 bases. The CDR3 runs 14 residues. In germline, CDR1 is MNHEY, CDR2 SMNVEV (reference sequence). Germline trimming cut 4 bases from V and 8 bases from J; bases unmatched to any gene: 8.

CDR3 amino acids: CASSLGGPTRDTQYF. CDR3 in DNA: TGTGCCAGCAGCTTGGGGGGTCCTACCAGGGATACGCAGTATTTT. This sequence joins TRBV7-9 and TRBJ2-3; possible D gene TRBD2, 6 bases. The germline V gene has CDR1 SEHNR and CDR2 FQNEAQ (reference sequence). The V and J ends lost 3 bases and 6 bases respectively, with 16 bases between them. CDR3 length: 15 residues.

V gene TRBV7-9 combines with J gene TRBJ2-3; D gene uncertain. V gave up 5 bases and J gave up 1 base, with 16 bases separating them. The V gene's germline CDR1 is SEHNR and CDR2 FQNEAQ (reference sequence). The CDR3 is 16 amino acids. The CDR3: CASSPPEPLGTDTQYF. CDR3 in DNA: TGTGCCAGCAGCCCTCCCGAACCTCTGGGCACAGATACGCAGTATTTT.

In its sample, this clonotype was seen many times. The chain has TRBV7-6 and TRBJ2-7; 11 nucleotides match TRBD1. Germline V gives CDR1 SGHVS, CDR2 FNYEAQ. The CDR3 has 15 residues. The V segment lost 4 bases and the J segment 5 bases; nucleotides outside the gene matches: 7. CDR3 protein: CASSSPGQGVHEQYF. CDR3 in DNA: TGTGCCAGCAGCTCGCCGGGACAGGGGGTACACGAGCAGTACTTC.

The gene calls are TRBV4-1 and TRBJ2-5, with 8 bases lining up with TRBD1. Germline CDR1 reads MGHRA; CDR2 reads YSYEKL. The CDR3 runs 14 residues. Trimming cost V 4 bases and J 4 bases; bases outside gene matches: 5. The CDR3 loop is CASSLTGDPETQYF. Written as DNA, the CDR3 is TGCGCCAGCAGCCTGACAGGGGACCCAGAGACCCAGTACTTC.

This chain uses TRBV4-1 with TRBJ2-1; TRBD1 agrees at 11 bases. This CDR3 is 14 amino acids long. J lost 6 bases, V lost 5 bases, and 3 bases had no gene match. Germline CDR1 and CDR2: MGHRA and YSYEKL. CDR3 sequence reads: CASSWGQGGNEQFF. The CDR3 DNA reads as TGCGCCAGCAGCTGGGGACAGGGGGGCAATGAGCAGTTCTTC.

The chain links TRBV19 to TRBJ2-1; 15 bases match TRBD2. CDR1 is LNHDA and CDR2 is SQIVND in the germline V gene (reference sequence). This CDR3 is built from 18 residues. The J segment lost 7 bases and the V segment lost 5 bases, leaving 12 bases of the junction unmatched. The CDR3 sequence is CASSPGTSGGPGWNEQFF. CDR3 nucleotide sequence: TGTGCCAGTAGTCCAGGGACTAGCGGGGGGCCAGGCTGGAATGAGCAGTTCTTC.

The V call is TRBV12-5, the J call TRBJ2-3; no definite D call. CDR3 length: 13 residues. Germline loops: CDR1 LGHNT, CDR2 FRNRAP. Trimming cost V 4 bases and J 7 bases, with 12 bases left between them. CDR3 coding DNA: TGTGCTAGTGGTTCCGCCCCGGGTTATACGCAGTATTTT. Translating it yields CASGSAPGYTQYF.

This rearrangement joins TRBV7-2 to TRBJ2-5; the match to TRBD2 covers 10 bases. V lost 1 base and J lost 2; bases outside the gene matches: 4. This CDR3 has 16 amino acids. The germline CDR1 and CDR2 sequences are SGHTA and FQGNSA. CDR3: CASSLVAAGGQETQYF. The CDR3 coding sequence is TGTGCCAGCAGCTTAGTCGCAGCGGGGGGGCAAGAGACCCAGTACTTC.

The chain uses TRBV12-3 or TRBV12-4 and TRBJ2-2, with 10 bases identical to TRBD2. Unmatched junction bases numbered 12, after V lost 2 bases and J lost 3 bases. The CDR3 runs to 19 residues. CDR3 coding DNA: TGTGCCAGCAGTTTACTGGGGATAGCGGGGGGAAAGTACACCGGGGAGCTGTTTTTT. Its protein is CASSLLGIAGGKYTGELFF.

This clonotype was seen a handful of times. This rearrangement joins TRBV27 to TRBJ1-1; possible D gene TRBD1, 5 bases. This CDR3 is 15 amino acids long. V was clipped by 6 bases and J by 5 bases, with 19 bases between them. From germline, CDR1 is MNHEY and CDR2 SMNVEV (reference sequence). This CDR3 is CASRGTALEGTEAFF. DNA of the CDR3: TGTGCCAGCAGAGGGACCGCCCTTGAGGGAACTGAAGCTTTCTTT.

This clonotype was counted ten times or more. V and J are TRBV7-8 and TRBJ2-3; 14 bases are a match to TRBD2. V lost 5 bases, J lost 2 bases, and 9 bases stayed unmatched. Germline lookup yields CDR1 SGHVS and CDR2 FQNEAQ. This CDR3 is built from 18 residues. The CDR3 region has the DNA TGTGCCAGCAGCCCAGGGACTAGCGGGGGTTTAATCACAGATACGCAGTATTTT. Translation: CASSPGTSGGLITDTQYF.

The chain recombines TRBV7-9 with TRBJ1-1; TRBD1 agrees at 9 bases. J gave up 3 bases and V 5 bases, and 7 bases lay outside the gene matches. Looked up from germline, CDR1 is SEHNR and CDR2 is FQNEAQ (reference sequence). This CDR3 has 15 amino acids. CDR3 sequence: CASSPARDRDTEAFF. DNA for the CDR3: TGTGCCAGCAGCCCAGCCCGGGACAGGGACACTGAAGCTTTCTTT.

CDR3 region: CSARGAGALYSYEQYF. Written as DNA, the CDR3 is TGCAGTGCTAGGGGAGCGGGGGCCCTCTACTCCTACGAGCAGTACTTC. V usage is TRBV20-1 and J usage is TRBJ2-7; TRBD2 aligns across 8 bases. The CDR3 is 16 amino acids. The germline CDR1 and CDR2 sequences are DFQATT and SNEGSKA (reference sequence). J lost 0 bases, V lost 3 bases, and 10 bases had no gene match.

In its sample, this clonotype was seen many times. J is TRBJ2-3 and V is TRBV7-6, with D uncertain. The germline V and J ends were trimmed by 2 bases and 6 bases, with 9 bases remaining between them. Germline V lookup: CDR1 SGHVS, CDR2 FNYEAQ. The CDR3 has 13 amino acids. Here the CDR3 DNA reads TGTGCCAGCAGCTTATATAAGGTGGATACGCAGTATTTT. This sequence encodes CASSLYKVDTQYF.

The chain carries TRBV20-1 and TRBJ2-1; 11 bases agree with TRBD2. Trimming removed 3 bases from V and 2 bases from J; junction bases left unmatched: 6. There are 16 residues in the CDR3. The germline V gene encodes CDR1 DFQATT and CDR2 SNEGSKA (reference sequence). This CDR3 is CSARGTSGQPYNEQFF. In nucleotides, the CDR3 is TGCAGTGCTAGGGGGACTAGCGGACAACCCTACAATGAGCAGTTCTTC.

This clonotype has more than one count but fewer than ten. This rearrangement joins TRBV4-3 to TRBJ2-3; the D gene is possibly TRBD2 (6 bases). Trimming removed 3 bases from V and 3 bases from J, with 10 bases in between. CDR3 length: 14 residues. Germline V gene data show CDR1 as LGHNA and CDR2 as YSLEER. The CDR3 DNA is TGCGCCAGCAGCCAGGCGGGAAGAACAGATACGCAGTATTTT. It specifies CASSQAGRTDTQYF.

The CDR3 loop reads CAIVGTSSDEQFF. The CDR3 coding sequence is TGTGCCATCGTCGGGACTAGTAGCGATGAGCAGTTCTTC. The rearrangement uses TRBV10-3 and TRBJ2-1; 8 positions agree with TRBD2. Losses at the gene ends were 8 bases for V and 8 bases for J; bases not matched to a gene: 8. This CDR3 spans 13 amino acids. Germline V gives CDR1 ENHRY, CDR2 SYGVKD.

This rearrangement joins TRBV6-4 to TRBJ1-1; TRBD1 aligns across 12 bases. The CDR3 runs to 14 residues. Germline trimming cut 7 bases from V and 7 bases from J; bases unmatched to any gene: 7. From germline, CDR1 is MRHNA and CDR2 SNTAGT. CDR3 in DNA: TGTGCCAGCAAACTGGGACAGGGGGCCGGTGAAGCTTTCTTT. Protein product: CASKLGQGAGEAFF.

The CDR3 DNA is TGTGCCAGCAGTGAAAGGCAATCGGCAGGGCTTCGGCCTAACTATGGCTACACCTTC. Amino acids: CASSERQSAGLRPNYGYTF. The gene calls are TRBV6-1 and TRBJ1-2, with D tentatively TRBD1 (5 bases). The CDR3 has 19 amino acids. Germline V gene sequence: CDR1 MNHNS, CDR2 SASEGT. The germline V and J ends were trimmed by 2 bases and 0 bases, with 22 bases remaining between them.

V and J are TRBV7-3 and TRBJ2-1, with 8 bases lining up with TRBD2. The CDR3 has 17 amino acids. Germline V lookup: CDR1 SGHTA, CDR2 FQGTGA. The junction had 9 bases not matched to a gene; V was cut back by 2 bases and J by 3 bases. The CDR3 here is CASSLWGGAGGYNEQFF. The DNA of the CDR3 is TGTGCCAGCAGCTTATGGGGGGGGGCGGGGGGCTACAATGAGCAGTTCTTC.

Notes on this clonotype: Sequence at one end of the junction differs from germline and may be a read error. The chain has TRBV10-3 and TRBJ1-1; 7 nucleotides agree with TRBD1. CDR1 is ENHRY and CDR2 is SYGVKD in the germline V gene. The CDR3 runs to 14 residues. CDR3 nucleotide sequence: TGTGCCATCGGTGAGGGACAGACGAACACTGAAGCTTTCTTT. Amino acids: CAIGEGQTNTEAFF.

This clonotype was picked up one time. Just one base apart from a much larger clone, this may be a read error. The rearrangement links TRBV27 to TRBJ2-6; perhaps TRBD1 as D (5 bases). This CDR3 spans 14 amino acids. CDR1 and CDR2 (germline): MNHEY, SMNVEV (reference sequence). CDR3: CASSFRAGVNVLTF. DNA of the CDR3: TGTGCCAGCAGTTTCAGGGCTGGGGTCAACGTCCTGACTTTC.

The chain recombines TRBV27 with TRBJ1-5; D unresolved. The germline gives CDR1 MNHEY, CDR2 SMNVEV (reference sequence). The CDR3 is 13 amino acids. V was trimmed by 3 bases and J by 5 bases, leaving 8 bases between them. CDR3 protein: CASSFQADQPQHF. In DNA, the CDR3 is TGTGCCAGCAGTTTTCAGGCAGATCAGCCCCAGCATTTT.